The present entry profiles one TCR beta chain with its context. Germline CDR1 and CDR2: KGHSH and LQKENI. The CDR3 spans 13 residues. V was cut by 3 bases and J by 6 bases, with 11 bases left in between. These data come from a study of cytomegalovirus exposure and HLA in healthy donors. Data came from immunoSEQ multiplex PCR; TCRdb stores just in-frame clones and leaves some out. The sample yields about 130,000 clones, 80% to 90% seen once. The rearrangement joins TRBV18 to TRBJ1-1; D possibly corresponds to TRBD1 (6 bases). The source material was PBMCs. The sequence came from a woman aged 25 to 39 in good health and CMV-seropositive. The CDR3 protein is CASSPDRKSEAFF. CDR3 sequence (DNA): TGTGCCAGCTCACCTGACAGGAAATCTGAAGCTTTCTTT. Together with reference TRBV18 and TRBJ1-1, the CDR3 gives the full variable domain: NAGVMQNPRHLVRRRGQEARLRCSPMKGHSHVYWYRQLPEEGLKFMVYLQKENIIDESGMPKERFSAEFPKEGPSILRIQQVVRGDSAAYFCASSPDRKSEAFFGQGTRLTVV.